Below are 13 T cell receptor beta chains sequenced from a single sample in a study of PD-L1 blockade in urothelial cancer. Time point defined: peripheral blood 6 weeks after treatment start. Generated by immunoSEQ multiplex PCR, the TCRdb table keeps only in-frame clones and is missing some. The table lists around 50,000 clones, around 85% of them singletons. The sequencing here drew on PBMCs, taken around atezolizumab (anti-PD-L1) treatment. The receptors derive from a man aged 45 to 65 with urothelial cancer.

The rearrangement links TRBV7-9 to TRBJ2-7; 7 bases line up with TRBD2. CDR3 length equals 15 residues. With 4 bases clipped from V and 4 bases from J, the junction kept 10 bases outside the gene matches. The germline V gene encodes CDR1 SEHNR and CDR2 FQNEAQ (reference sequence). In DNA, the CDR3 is TGTGCCAGCAGCTCTGGGCGGGAGTTTGGGTACGAGCAGTACTTC. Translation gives CASSSGREFGYEQYF. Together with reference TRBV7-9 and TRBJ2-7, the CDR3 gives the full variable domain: DTGVSQNPRHKITKRGQNVTFRCDPISEHNRLYWYRQTLGQGPEFLTYFQNEAQLEKSRLLSDRFSAERPKGSFSTLEIQRTEQGDSAMYLCASSSGREFGYEQYFGPGTRLTVT.

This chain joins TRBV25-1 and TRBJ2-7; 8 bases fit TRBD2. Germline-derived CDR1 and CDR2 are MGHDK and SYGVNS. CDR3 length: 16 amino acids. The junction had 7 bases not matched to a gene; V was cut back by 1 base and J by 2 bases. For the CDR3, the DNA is TGTGCCAGCAGTGAATCCGGCGGGAGGATGCCCTACGAGCAGTACTTC. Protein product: CASSESGGRMPYEQYF.

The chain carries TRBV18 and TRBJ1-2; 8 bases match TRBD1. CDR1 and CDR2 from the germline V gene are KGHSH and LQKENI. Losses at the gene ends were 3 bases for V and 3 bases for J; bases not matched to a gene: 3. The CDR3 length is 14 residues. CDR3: CASSPSGGYYGYTF. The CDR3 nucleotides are TGTGCCAGCTCACCTTCAGGGGGCTACTATGGCTACACCTTC. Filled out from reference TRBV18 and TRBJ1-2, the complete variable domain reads NAGVMQNPRHLVRRRGQEARLRCSPMKGHSHVYWYRQLPEEGLKFMVYLQKENIIDESGMPKERFSAEFPKEGPSILRIQQVVRGDSAAYFCASSPSGGYYGYTFGSGTRLTVV.

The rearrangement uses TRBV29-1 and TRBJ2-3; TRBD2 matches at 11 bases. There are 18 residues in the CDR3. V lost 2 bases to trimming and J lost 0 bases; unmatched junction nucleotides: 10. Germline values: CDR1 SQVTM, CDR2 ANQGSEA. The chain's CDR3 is CSVELTGGLAVSTDTQYF. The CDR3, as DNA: TGCAGCGTTGAATTGACCGGGGGACTAGCGGTTAGCACAGATACGCAGTATTTT.

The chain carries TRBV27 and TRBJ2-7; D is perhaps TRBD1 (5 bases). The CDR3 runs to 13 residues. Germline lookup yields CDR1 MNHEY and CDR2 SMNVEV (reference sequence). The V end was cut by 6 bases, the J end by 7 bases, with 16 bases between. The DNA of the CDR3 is TGTGCCAGCAGCGTAGGGGTGTTCTTGGAGCAGTACTTC. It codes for CASSVGVFLEQYF.

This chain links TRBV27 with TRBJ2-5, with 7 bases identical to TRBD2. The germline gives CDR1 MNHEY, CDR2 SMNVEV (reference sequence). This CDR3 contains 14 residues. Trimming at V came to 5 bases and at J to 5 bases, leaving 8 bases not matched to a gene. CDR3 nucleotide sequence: TGTGCCAGCAGTGTCTTGGGAGGGTTCGAGACCCAGTACTTC. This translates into CASSVLGGFETQYF.

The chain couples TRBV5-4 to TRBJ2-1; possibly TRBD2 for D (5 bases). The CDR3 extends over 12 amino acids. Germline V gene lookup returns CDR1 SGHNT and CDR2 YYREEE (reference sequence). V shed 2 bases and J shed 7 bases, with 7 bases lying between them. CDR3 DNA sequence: TGTGCCAGCAGCTTCGGGGTTAATGAGCAGTTCTTC. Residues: CASSFGVNEQFF.

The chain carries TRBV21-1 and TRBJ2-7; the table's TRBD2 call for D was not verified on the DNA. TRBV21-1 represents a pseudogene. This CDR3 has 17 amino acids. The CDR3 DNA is TGTGCCAGCAGCAGACTGACCTATCGGGTGGTAGCCTACGAGCAGTACTTC. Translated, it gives CASSRLTYRVVAYEQYF.

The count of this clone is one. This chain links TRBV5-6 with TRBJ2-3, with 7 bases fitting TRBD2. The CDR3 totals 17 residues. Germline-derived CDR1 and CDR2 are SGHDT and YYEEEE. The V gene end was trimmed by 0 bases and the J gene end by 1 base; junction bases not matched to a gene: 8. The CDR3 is CASSLVGGVRGTDTQYF. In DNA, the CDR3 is TGTGCCAGCAGCTTGGTGGGAGGGGTAAGGGGCACAGATACGCAGTATTTT.

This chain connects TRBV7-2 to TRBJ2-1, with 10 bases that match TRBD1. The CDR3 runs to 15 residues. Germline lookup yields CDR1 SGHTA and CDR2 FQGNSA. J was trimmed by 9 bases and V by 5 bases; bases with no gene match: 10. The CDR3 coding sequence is TGTGCCAGCAGCCAGGGGGGACAGGGGCTTAGTGAGCAGTTCTTC. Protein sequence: CASSQGGQGLSEQFF. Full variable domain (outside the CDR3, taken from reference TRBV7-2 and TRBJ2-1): GAGVSQSPSNKVTEKGKDVELRCDPISGHTALYWYRQSLGQGLEFLIYFQGNSAPDKSGLPSDRFSAERTGGSVSTLTIQRTQQEDSAVYLCASSQGGQGLSEQFFGPGTRLTVL.

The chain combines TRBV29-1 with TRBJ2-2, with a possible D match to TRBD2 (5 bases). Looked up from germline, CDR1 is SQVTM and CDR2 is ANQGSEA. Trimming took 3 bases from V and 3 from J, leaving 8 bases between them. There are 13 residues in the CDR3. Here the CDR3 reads CSVDGMDTGELFF. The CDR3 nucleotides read TGCAGCGTTGACGGGATGGACACCGGGGAGCTGTTTTTT.

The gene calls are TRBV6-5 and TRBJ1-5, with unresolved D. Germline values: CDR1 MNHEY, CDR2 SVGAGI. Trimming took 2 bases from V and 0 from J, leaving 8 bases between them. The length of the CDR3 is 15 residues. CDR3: CASSYAVNSNQPQHF. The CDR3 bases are TGTGCCAGCAGTTACGCGGTAAATAGCAATCAGCCCCAGCATTTT.

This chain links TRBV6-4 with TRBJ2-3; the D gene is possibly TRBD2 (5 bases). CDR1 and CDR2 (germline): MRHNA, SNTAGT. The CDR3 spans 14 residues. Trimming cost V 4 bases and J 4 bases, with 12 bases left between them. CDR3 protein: CASSAGAGPDTQYF. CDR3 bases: TGTGCCAGCAGTGCAGGTGCGGGCCCAGATACGCAGTATTTT.